A single sample is the source of the 18 T cell receptor beta chains below, sequenced in a study of T cells in Graves' hyperthyroidism and ophthalmopathy. RNA transcripts gave rise to amplified TCR beta CDR3 regions. HTBI primers were used for first-round RT-PCR of the TCR CDR3. TCRdb reanalysed the multiplex PCR reads using MiXCR and keeps one entry per CDR3 protein. The repertoire holds 350,000 to 450,000 distinct CDR3 sequences, with about a sixth as singletons. The sample consisted of blood. The receptors come from a woman younger than 45 with Graves' hyperthyroidism that later progressed to Graves' ophthalmopathy.

This clonotype was seen at least ten times. V gene TRBV11-2 combines with J gene TRBJ1-2, with unresolved D. CDR3 length: 15 residues. CDR1 is SGHAT and CDR2 is FQNNGV in the germline V gene. With 1 base removed from V and 8 bases from J, the gap between germline ends came to 17 bases. The CDR3 region has the DNA TGTGCCAGCAGCTTAGTCCCGGCTGCCCTAAGAGGCTACACCTTC. Translation gives CASSLVPAALRGYTF.

The genes are TRBV18 and TRBJ1-2; D might be TRBD1 (5 bases). The germline V and J ends were trimmed by 2 bases and 4 bases, with 14 bases remaining between them. Germline CDR1 KGHSH, CDR2 LQKENI. The CDR3 covers 15 residues. CDR3 sequence: CASSPGPGVGYGYTF. The CDR3 DNA sequence: TGTGCCAGCTCACCAGGGCCGGGGGTTGGCTATGGCTACACCTTC.

This clonotype has a count of ten or more. The rearrangement joins TRBV11-2 to TRBJ2-1, with TRBD2 matching over 8 bases. The germline CDR1 and CDR2 sequences are SGHAT and FQNNGV. The CDR3 runs to 16 residues. V trimming: 4 bases; J trimming: 2 bases; junction bases outside the gene matches: 7. The CDR3: CASSSPRGGTYNEQFF. CDR3 DNA: TGTGCCAGCAGCTCCCCCCGGGGGGGAACCTACAATGAGCAGTTCTTC.

The J gene is TRBJ2-7, the V gene TRBV4-1; TRBD1 might be the D (6 bases). The V gene lost 0 bases and the J gene lost 2 bases, with 17 bases spanning the gap. Germline values: CDR1 MGHRA, CDR2 YSYEKL. CDR3 length equals 17 residues. In DNA form, the CDR3 reads TGCGCCAGCAGCCAAGACATAGGGCCGTCAGGGGCCTACGAGCAGTACTTC. It translates to CASSQDIGPSGAYEQYF.

This clonotype showed up many times. This chain uses TRBV5-1 with TRBJ2-3; the D is unclear. Germline CDR1 and CDR2: SGHRS and YFSETQ. The germline V and J ends were trimmed by 5 bases and 4 bases, with 11 bases remaining between them. The CDR3 length is 13 residues. The CDR3 region is CASRSRSPDTQYF. The CDR3, as DNA: TGCGCCAGCAGGTCCAGATCCCCAGATACGCAGTATTTT. Full variable domain (missing parts from reference TRBV5-1 and TRBJ2-3): KAGVTQTPRYLIKTRGQQVTLSCSPISGHRSVSWYQQTPGQGLQFLFEYFSETQRNKGNFPGRFSGRQFSNSRSEMNVSTLELGDSALYLCASRSRSPDTQYFGPGTRLTVL.

The chain joins TRBV7-9 to TRBJ2-5, with D possibly being TRBD2 (6 bases). The germline V gene has CDR1 SEHNR and CDR2 FQNEAQ (reference sequence). V lost 5 bases, J lost 5 bases, and 18 bases lay in between. This CDR3 comprises 15 residues. The CDR3, as DNA: TGTGCCAGCAGCCCATCGGGCGGGGCTGTGGAGACCCAGTACTTC. The encoded protein is CASSPSGGAVETQYF. The whole variable domain, remainder taken from reference TRBV7-9 and TRBJ2-5, is DTGVSQNPRHKITKRGQNVTFRCDPISEHNRLYWYRQTLGQGPEFLTYFQNEAQLEKSRLLSDRFSAERPKGSFSTLEIQRTEQGDSAMYLCASSPSGGAVETQYFGPGTRLLVL.

Many counts were recorded for this clonotype. DNA of the CDR3: TGTGCCAGCAGTCCAGAGTATGGACAGTTAAATTCACCCCTCCACTTT. Amino acid sequence: CASSPEYGQLNSPLHF. The chain employs TRBV2 and TRBJ1-6, with a weak D call TRBD1 (6 bases). The CDR3 is made up of 16 amino acids. Germline loops: CDR1 SNHLY, CDR2 FYNNEI. Trimming cost V 5 bases and J 7 bases, with 18 bases left between them.

Remarks on this clonotype: A much bigger clone sits one base away, suggesting this may be a read error. This rearrangement joins TRBV10-3 to TRBJ1-2; D is perhaps TRBD1 (6 bases). Trimming shortened V by 0 bases and J by 4 bases, and 12 bases separated the two germline ends. This CDR3 region has 15 residues. CDR1 is ENHRY, CDR2 SYGVKD, per germline. DNA for the CDR3: TGTGCCATCAGTGAGTCCTTAGGGGGGAGCTATGGCTACACCTTC. Translation: CAISESLGGSYGYTF.

This clonotype occurred many times. The chain recombines TRBV12-3 or TRBV12-4 with TRBJ1-6, with a tentative D call TRBD1 (5 bases). Trimming shortened V by 7 bases and J by 9 bases, and 13 bases separated the two germline ends. This CDR3 contains 13 residues. CDR3: CASTQGPFSPLHF. DNA for the CDR3: TGTGCCAGCACTCAGGGACCTTTTTCACCCCTCCACTTT.

This chain joins TRBV12-3 or TRBV12-4 and TRBJ2-1; tentatively, D is TRBD1 (7 bases). This CDR3 comprises 16 residues. V was shortened by 6 bases and J by 2 bases, with 17 bases between the two germline ends. The CDR3 here is CASSPGGTDTYNEQFF. CDR3 coding DNA: TGTGCCAGCAGCCCAGGGGGGACAGATACCTACAATGAGCAGTTCTTC.

The sample holds many counts of this clonotype. The rearrangement joins TRBV30 to TRBJ2-7, with 8 bases matching TRBD1. The CDR3 totals 14 residues. The germline gives CDR1 GTSNPN, CDR2 SVGIG (reference sequence). V was clipped by 2 bases and J by 7 bases; unmatched bases: 10. The CDR3 sequence: CAWSITGTGVEQYF. CDR3 nucleotides: TGTGCCTGGAGTATAACCGGGACAGGCGTAGAGCAGTACTTC.

V gene TRBV12-3 or TRBV12-4 combines with J gene TRBJ1-5; D gene uncertain. This CDR3 is 14 amino acids long. V was pared by 6 bases and J by 6 bases, with 15 bases between. The CDR3 DNA reads as TGTGCCAGCAGCCCTGGCAGGAACGTTCAGCCCCAGCATTTT. It specifies CASSPGRNVQPQHF.

The J gene is TRBJ2-3, the V gene TRBV2; 11 nucleotides agree with TRBD2. This CDR3 region has 17 residues. After removal of 7 bases from V and 2 bases from J, the junction contained 11 bases not matched to a gene. Germline loops: CDR1 SNHLY, CDR2 FYNNEI. The CDR3 nucleotides are TGTGCCAGCAAGACCCCAGGGACTAGCGGATTCACAGATACGCAGTATTTT. It translates to CASKTPGTSGFTDTQYF. Using reference TRBV2 and TRBJ2-3 for the parts outside the CDR3, the full variable domain is EPEVTQTPSHQVTQMGQEVILRCVPISNHLYFYWYRQILGQKVEFLVSFYNNEISEKSEIFDDQFSVERPDGSNFTLKIRSTKLEDSAMYFCASKTPGTSGFTDTQYFGPGTRLTVL.

This clonotype was counted ten times or more. In nucleotides, the CDR3 is TGTGCCAGCAGCTCCCCCTGGACTAGCGGATACACCGGGGAGCTGTTTTTT. Protein product: CASSSPWTSGYTGELFF. V is TRBV11-2 and J is TRBJ2-2; TRBD2 matches 10 bases. J gave up 3 bases and V 4 bases, and 8 bases lay outside the gene matches. The germline CDR1 and CDR2 sequences are SGHAT and FQNNGV. The CDR3 spans 17 residues.

This clonotype was seen more than once but under ten times. This chain links TRBV20-1 with TRBJ2-3, with TRBD2 matching 10 bases. Germline lookup yields CDR1 DFQATT and CDR2 SNEGSKA (reference sequence). Losses at the gene ends were 0 bases for V and 1 base for J; bases not matched to a gene: 7. The CDR3 spans 17 residues. CDR3 nucleotides: TGCAGTGCTAGAGATGGTGGAGCGGGGGGGGGCACAGATACGCAGTATTTT. Protein: CSARDGGAGGGTDTQYF.

J is TRBJ2-1 and V is TRBV7-9; no reliable D call. The V end was cut by 5 bases, the J end by 10 bases, with 9 bases between. From germline, CDR1 is SEHNR and CDR2 FQNEAQ (reference sequence). The CDR3 sequence is 11 residues long. The CDR3 here is CASSRIGEQFF. In DNA form, the CDR3 reads TGTGCCAGCAGCCGGATAGGAGAGCAGTTCTTC.

This clonotype was seen at least ten times. V is TRBV24-1 and J is TRBJ1-2; D is uncertain. Germline CDR1 is KGHDR and CDR2 is SFDVKD. The CDR3 is 14 residues long. The V and J ends lost 0 bases and 3 bases respectively, with 7 bases between them. The CDR3 here is CATSDLKGDYGYTF. In DNA, the CDR3 is TGTGCCACCAGTGATTTGAAGGGCGACTATGGCTACACCTTC.

This clonotype was observed a handful of times. The genes are TRBV4-1 and TRBJ1-1; unclear D gene. The CDR3 consists of 16 residues. Germline loops: CDR1 MGHRA, CDR2 YSYEKL. The ends were cut back, 1 base at V and 0 bases at J, with 12 bases in the middle. This CDR3 is CASSQVGYPMNTEAFF. The CDR3 DNA follows: TGCGCCAGCAGCCAAGTAGGCTACCCAATGAACACTGAAGCTTTCTTT.